This T cell receptor (beta chain) was identified in a study of T cell responses to AZD1222 COVID-19 vaccine. Study observations and caveats: Donors were mostly white British, more females; clonal diversity possibly underestimated.

Concerning this clone: Antigen specificity is unknown.

Sequenced by immunoSEQ multiplex PCR; TCRdb stores in-frame clones only, minus some. The profile covers about 100,000 clones, with 86% appearing a single time and approximately 1.3% taken by the ten largest. The receptor comes from an adult in good health. The input for sequencing was peripheral blood, taken on day 0 of AZD1222 vaccination.

CDR3 sequence reads: CASTSSRQRQETQYF. CDR3 sequence (DNA): TGTGCCAGCACATCTTCGAGACAGAGACAAGAGACCCAGTACTTC. The chain is built from TRBV28 and TRBJ2-5; D is perhaps TRBD1 (5 bases). Germline values: CDR1 MDHEN, CDR2 SYDVKM. The CDR3 extends over 15 amino acids. The V and J ends lost 7 bases and 2 bases respectively, with 17 bases between them.